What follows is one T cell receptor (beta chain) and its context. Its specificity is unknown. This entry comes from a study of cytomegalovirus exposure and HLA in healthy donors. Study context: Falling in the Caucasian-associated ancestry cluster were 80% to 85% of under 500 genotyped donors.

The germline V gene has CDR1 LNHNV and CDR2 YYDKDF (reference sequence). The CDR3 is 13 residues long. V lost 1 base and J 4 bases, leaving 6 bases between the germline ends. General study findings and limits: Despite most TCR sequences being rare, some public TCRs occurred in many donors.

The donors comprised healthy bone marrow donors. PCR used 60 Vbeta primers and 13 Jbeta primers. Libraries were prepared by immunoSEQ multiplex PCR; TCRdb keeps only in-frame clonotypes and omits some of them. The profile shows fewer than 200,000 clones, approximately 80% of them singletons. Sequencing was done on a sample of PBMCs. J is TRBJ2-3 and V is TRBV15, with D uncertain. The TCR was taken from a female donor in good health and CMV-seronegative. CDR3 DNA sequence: TGTGCCACCAGCAGAGCCCGTGCAGATACGCAGTATTTT. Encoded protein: CATSRARADTQYF.